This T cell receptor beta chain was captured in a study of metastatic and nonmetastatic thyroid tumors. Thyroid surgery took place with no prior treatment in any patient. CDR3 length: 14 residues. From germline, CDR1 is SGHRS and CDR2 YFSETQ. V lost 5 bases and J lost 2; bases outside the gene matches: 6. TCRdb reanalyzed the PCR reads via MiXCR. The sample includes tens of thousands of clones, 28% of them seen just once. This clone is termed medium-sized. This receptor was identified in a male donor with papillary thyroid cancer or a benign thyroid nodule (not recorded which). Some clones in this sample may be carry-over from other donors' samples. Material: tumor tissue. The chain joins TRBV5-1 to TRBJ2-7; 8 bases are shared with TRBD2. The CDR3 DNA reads TGCGCCAGCAGTATTCGGGGGGGCGCCTACGAGCAGTACTTC. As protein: CASSIRGGAYEQYF.